These 26 T cell receptor beta chains share one sample of origin, sequenced in a study of cytomegalovirus exposure and HLA in healthy donors (dated by TCRdb to the late 2010s). The library relied on the immunoSEQ multiplex PCR assay. For the multiplex PCR, a mixture combining 60 forward primers for TCR Vbeta segments and 13 reverse primers for TCR Jbeta segments was used. Sourced from immuneACCESS, this table was stored by TCRdb with only in-frame sequences that have V and J called. A share of the clones is absent; for the studies checked, an unresolved V gene accounts for under half, and the remainder has no known explanation. Counted in this sample were around 180,000 clones; 79% of them appeared once. The leading ten clones occupy more than 0.55% of the sample. The material sequenced was PBMCs. These TCRs come from a woman in her thirties or forties in good health and CMV-seronegative.

This clone has a count of ten or more. The chain is built from TRBV4-1 and TRBJ1-2; no definite D call. The CDR3 sequence is 15 residues long. Trimming left V 0 bases short and J 3 bases short, with 11 bases between. Germline assignment: CDR1 MGHRA and CDR2 YSYEKL. The CDR3 loop is CASSQDRLGDYGYTF. In nucleotides, the CDR3 is TGCGCCAGCAGCCAAGATAGGCTGGGAGACTATGGCTACACCTTC.

V usage is TRBV14 and J usage is TRBJ2-5; D uncertain. CDR1 and CDR2 from the germline V gene are SGHDN and FVKESK. V lost 4 bases and J 2 bases, leaving 14 bases between the germline ends. The CDR3 has 15 amino acids. The CDR3 bases are TGTGCCAGCAGCCTTAGGCGGAACCCTCAAGAGACCCAGTACTTC. Protein sequence: CASSLRRNPQETQYF.

The chain joins TRBV5-1 to TRBJ2-5; possibly TRBD2 for D (6 bases). The V end lost 4 bases, the J end lost 4 bases, and 23 bases lay between the germline ends. CDR1 SGHRS and CDR2 YFSETQ come from the germline V gene. CDR3 length: 17 amino acids. As DNA, the CDR3 is TGCGCCAGCAGCCCCAACCCCCAGGGCGGGAATGGAGAGACCCAGTACTTC. Residues: CASSPNPQGGNGETQYF.

This chain links TRBV9 with TRBJ2-5, with TRBD2 identical over 8 bases. Germline lookup yields CDR1 SGDLS and CDR2 YYNGEE. The V segment lost 0 bases and the J segment 8 bases; nucleotides outside the gene matches: 3. This CDR3 comprises 13 residues. The CDR3 here is CASSVDAGGTQYF. In nucleotides, the CDR3 is TGTGCCAGCAGCGTAGACGCGGGAGGAACCCAGTACTTC. The full variable domain, rest sourced from reference TRBV9 and TRBJ2-5, is DSGVTQTPKHLITATGQRVTLRCSPRSGDLSVYWYQQSLDQGLQFLIQYYNGEERAKGNILERFSAQQFPDLHSELNLSSLELGDSALYFCASSVDAGGTQYFGPGTRLLVL.

The chain is built from TRBV5-1 and TRBJ1-3; D is unresolved. Germline V lookup: CDR1 SGHRS, CDR2 YFSETQ. Trimming stripped 3 bases from V and 1 base from J, with 5 bases between. This CDR3 has 13 amino acids. The CDR3 reads CASSSLSGNTIYF. CDR3 DNA: TGCGCCAGCAGCTCCCTGTCTGGAAACACCATATATTTT.

V gene TRBV18 combines with J gene TRBJ1-1; TRBD1 matches 8 bases. V dropped 3 bases and J dropped 7; count of bases not matched to a gene: 10. CDR1 KGHSH and CDR2 LQKENI come from the germline V gene. The CDR3 has 15 amino acids. The CDR3 DNA reads as TGTGCCAGCTCACCTCTAATGACAGGGGCACTTGAAGCTTTCTTT. Amino acid sequence: CASSPLMTGALEAFF.

The chain uses TRBV12-2 and TRBJ2-7; the table gives TRBD2 as D, unverified against the DNA. TRBV12-2 is tagged as a pseudogene. CDR3 length equals 17 residues. DNA for the CDR3: TGTGCAAGTCGCTTAGAAAGGTGGGGACTAGGATACGGCGAGCAGTACTTC. It codes for CASRLERWGLGYGEQYF.

The V and J genes are TRBV9 and TRBJ2-2; 13 bases line up with TRBD2. Trimming cost V 2 bases and J 4 bases; bases outside gene matches: 2. Germline CDR1 and CDR2: SGDLS and YYNGEE. CDR3 length: 16 residues. CDR3 amino acids: CASSVTSGRGTGELFF. For the CDR3, the DNA is TGTGCCAGCAGCGTTACTAGCGGGAGGGGCACCGGGGAGCTGTTTTTT.

In this sample, this clone turned up a few times. This CDR3 is also generated by other DNA sequences in the sample. The chain couples TRBV28 to TRBJ2-7, with TRBD1 as a possible D gene (5 bases). The germline V and J ends were trimmed by 3 bases and 4 bases, with 7 bases remaining between them. Per the germline V gene, CDR1 is MDHEN and CDR2 is SYDVKM. This CDR3 is 12 amino acids long. The CDR3 DNA follows: TGTGCCAGCAGTTTTAGGGGTTACGAGCAGTACTTC. It specifies CASSFRGYEQYF.

The CDR3 reads CASSEPGTLREAFF. DNA of the CDR3: TGTGCCAGCAGCGAACCCGGGACATTGAGGGAAGCTTTCTTT. The genes are TRBV9 and TRBJ1-1, with D possibly TRBD1 on 6 matching bases. The CDR3 covers 14 residues. Germline V gene lookup returns CDR1 SGDLS and CDR2 YYNGEE. The V and J ends lost 3 bases and 8 bases respectively, with 17 bases between them.

The chain recombines TRBV7-9 with TRBJ2-7, with 11 bases aligning to TRBD1. The J segment lost 6 bases and the V segment lost 5 bases, leaving 15 bases of the junction unmatched. The CDR3 sequence is 17 residues long. The germline gives CDR1 SEHNR, CDR2 FQNEAQ (reference sequence). This chain's CDR3 is CASSPWDRGSNLAEQYF. CDR3 bases: TGTGCCAGCAGCCCCTGGGACAGGGGGTCCAACCTTGCCGAGCAGTACTTC.

The gene calls are TRBV27 and TRBJ2-7; possible D gene TRBD1, 6 bases. Germline V gene data show CDR1 as MNHEY and CDR2 as SMNVEV (reference sequence). CDR3 length: 14 amino acids. Trimming removed 2 bases from V and 3 bases from J, with 11 bases in between. The CDR3 coding sequence is TGTGCCAGCAGTTTAATAGGGGGTAACTACGAGCAGTACTTC. Protein product: CASSLIGGNYEQYF.

This clone was counted once. V usage is TRBV15 and J usage is TRBJ2-1; D call uncertain. V dropped 0 bases and J dropped 10 bases, with 13 bases sitting between them. CDR3 length: 14 residues. Germline V gives CDR1 LNHNV, CDR2 YYDKDF (reference sequence). The CDR3 reads CATSRDMWAPEQFF. The CDR3, as DNA: TGTGCCACCAGCAGAGATATGTGGGCCCCCGAGCAGTTCTTC.

This chain joins TRBV28 and TRBJ1-2; 9 positions match TRBD1. CDR1 MDHEN and CDR2 SYDVKM come from the germline V gene. V trimming: 2 bases; J trimming: 7 bases; junction bases outside the gene matches: 14. The CDR3 runs to 17 residues. CDR3 region: CASSLMGQGAGGLGYTF. The CDR3 nucleotides read TGTGCCAGCAGTTTAATGGGACAGGGCGCAGGGGGGCTTGGCTACACCTTC.

Regarding this clone: One end of the junction fails to match germline, which may point to a read error. V and J are TRBV6-5 and TRBJ1-4; 8 nucleotides match TRBD1. The CDR3 totals 16 residues. Germline V gene data show CDR1 as MNHEY and CDR2 as SVGAGI. CDR3 bases: TGTGCCAACAGTTCGCACTCTAGGACAGGGCGCGAAAAACTGTTTTTT. It codes for CANSSHSRTGREKLFF.

CDR3 DNA: TGTGCCAGCAGCGGGGTGTGGGACACTGAAGCTTTCTTT. Protein sequence: CASSGVWDTEAFF. V gene TRBV27 combines with J gene TRBJ1-1; D is undetermined. This CDR3 comprises 13 residues. The germline CDR1 and CDR2 sequences are MNHEY and SMNVEV (reference sequence). Deletions cut 6 bases from V and 3 bases from J, with 11 bases between.

The DNA of the CDR3 is TGTGCCAGCAGCGACGCGGGTTGGGAGACCCAGTACTTC. Protein: CASSDAGWETQYF. The V and J genes are TRBV9 and TRBJ2-5; D may be TRBD2 (5 bases). CDR3 length: 13 amino acids. V lost 3 bases to trimming and J lost 5 bases, with 11 bases between them. Germline CDR1 and CDR2: SGDLS and YYNGEE.

The V and J genes are TRBV28 and TRBJ1-3, with D possibly TRBD1 on 5 matching bases. V lost 6 bases, J lost 8 bases, and 11 bases lay in between. The CDR3 is 12 residues long. The germline V gene encodes CDR1 MDHEN and CDR2 SYDVKM. The CDR3 region is CASSPTAYTIYF. The CDR3 nucleotides are TGTGCCAGCAGCCCGACAGCTTACACCATATATTTT.

The count of this clone is one. This chain uses TRBV21-1 with TRBJ2-2; the table gives TRBD1 as D, unverified against the DNA. TRBV21-1 is a documented pseudogene. This CDR3 has 16 amino acids. The CDR3 DNA follows: TGTGCCAGCAGCAAAAAGTGGGGCCCGAACACCGGGGAGCTGTTTTTT. The encoded protein is CASSKKWGPNTGELFF.

The J gene is TRBJ1-1, the V gene TRBV30; 7 positions match TRBD1. This CDR3 is 13 amino acids long. Losses at the gene ends were 0 bases for V and 11 bases for J; bases not matched to a gene: 9. Germline V gene sequence: CDR1 GTSNPN, CDR2 SVGIG (reference sequence). The CDR3 nucleotides are TGTGCCTGGAGTGTACAAGGGGGCGCGAGGGCTTTCTTT. Translation: CAWSVQGGARAFF.

The chain recombines TRBV4-2 with TRBJ1-4; possible D gene TRBD1, 5 bases. CDR1 is LGHNA and CDR2 is YNFKEQ in the germline V gene. This CDR3 has 16 residues. Trimming left V 3 bases short and J 6 bases short, with 17 bases between. The CDR3 sequence is CASSQSGGAEYEKLFF. In nucleotides, the CDR3 is TGTGCCAGCAGCCAGTCAGGTGGGGCAGAGTATGAAAAACTGTTTTTT.

The V call is TRBV6-5, the J call TRBJ1-3, with D unresolved. The CDR3 is made up of 15 amino acids. V was trimmed by 2 bases and J by 0 bases, leaving 8 bases between them. CDR1 and CDR2 (germline): MNHEY, SVGAGI. The CDR3 nucleotides read TGTGCCAGCAGTTACCGCCGGAGCTCTGGAAACACCATATATTTT. Translation: CASSYRRSSGNTIYF.

The chain employs TRBV7-3 and TRBJ2-1; TRBD1 agrees at 8 bases. CDR3 length: 13 amino acids. The germline gives CDR1 SGHTA, CDR2 FQGTGA. J lost 8 bases, V lost 3 bases, and 3 bases had no gene match. For the CDR3, the DNA is TGTGCCAGCAGCTTTTTGGACAGGGATGAGCAGTTCTTC. The encoded protein is CASSFLDRDEQFF.

CDR3 residues: CASSSHRGRVGTSGNNEQFF. CDR3 DNA: TGCGCCAGCAGCTCCCACAGGGGGCGGGTGGGGACTAGCGGGAACAATGAGCAGTTCTTC. This chain joins TRBV5-1 and TRBJ2-1, with 13 bases fitting TRBD2. The CDR3 runs 20 residues. With V trimmed by 3 bases and J by 5 bases, 17 bases remained unmatched. CDR1 and CDR2 (germline): SGHRS, YFSETQ.

This clone was seen ten or more times. This chain connects TRBV6-1 to TRBJ2-7; D not certain. CDR3 length equals 12 residues. V dropped 8 bases and J dropped 6 bases, with 14 bases sitting between them. Germline CDR1 reads MNHNS; CDR2 reads SASEGT. CDR3 in amino acids: CASSRYAGEQYF. CDR3 DNA sequence: TGTGCCAGCTCCCGTTACGCCGGCGAGCAGTACTTC.

This chain links TRBV13 with TRBJ2-5, with 9 bases identical to TRBD2. This CDR3 contains 15 residues. The germline V gene has CDR1 PRHDT and CDR2 FYEKMQ (reference sequence). V was clipped by 5 bases and J by 5 bases; unmatched bases: 9. This CDR3 is CASSPSGRRAETQYF. CDR3 bases: TGTGCCAGCAGCCCGAGCGGGAGGAGGGCGGAGACCCAGTACTTC.